Below are 12 T cell receptor beta chains sequenced from a single sample in a study of cytomegalovirus exposure and HLA in healthy donors. A multiplex PCR was run with 60 Vbeta primers and 13 Jbeta primers. Measured with immunoSEQ multiplex PCR; TCRdb has only the in-frame clones, and not every one. This table lists 95,000 to 110,000 clones. The sample comprised PBMCs. These receptors originate from a man aged 35-49 years in good health and CMV-seronegative.

The chain carries TRBV5-1 and TRBJ2-5; D unresolved. The J call may be incorrect, as the DNA end agrees better with TRBJ2-7. Germline loops: CDR1 SGHRS, CDR2 YFSETQ. CDR3 length: 13 residues. CDR3 sequence reads: CASSSVSNYEQYF. In DNA, the CDR3 is TGCGCCAGCAGCTCCGTTTCGAACTACGAGCAGTACTTC.

This chain uses TRBV7-2 with TRBJ2-1; possibly TRBD1 for D (6 bases). The CDR3 runs to 13 residues. Trimming removed 5 bases at V and 9 bases at J, with 14 bases between. CDR1 is SGHTA, CDR2 FQGNSA, per germline. The CDR3 DNA follows: TGTGCCAGCAGCACGAGACAGGTCGGTGAGCAGTTCTTC. Translating gives CASSTRQVGEQFF.

The rearrangement links TRBV30 to TRBJ2-3; D call uncertain. Germline-derived CDR1 and CDR2 are GTSNPN and SVGIG (reference sequence). Trimming left V 0 bases short and J 2 bases short, with 9 bases between. The CDR3 has 14 residues. CDR3 in DNA: TGTGCCTGGAGTGTACTCTCCTCCACAGATACGCAGTATTTT. It yields the protein CAWSVLSSTDTQYF.

Of note for this clone: Relative to the germline gene, one junction end is altered; a read error may explain this. The chain couples TRBV27 to TRBJ1-3, with a weak D call TRBD1 (5 bases). Germline V gene data show CDR1 as MNHEY and CDR2 as SMNVEV (reference sequence). This CDR3 comprises 15 residues. This chain's CDR3 is CASSTQGPSGNAIYF. The CDR3 DNA follows: TGTGCCAGCAGTACTCAGGGTCCCTCTGGAAACGCCATATATTTT.

With respect to this clone: A junction end diverges from the germline sequence, so it may reflect a read error. The rearrangement uses TRBV13 and TRBJ1-2; no reliable D call. The CDR3 consists of 14 residues. Germline V gene data show CDR1 as PRHDT and CDR2 as FYEKMQ (reference sequence). CDR3 bases: TGTGCCAGCAGCTTAATATCCATAAACTGTGGCTACACCTTC. This sequence encodes CASSLISINCGYTF.

The CDR3 coding sequence is TGTGCCAGCAGCTTAGACGGGGGTTTCAATCAGCCCCAGCATTTT. It translates to CASSLDGGFNQPQHF. The chain combines TRBV7-8 with TRBJ1-5; tentative D call: TRBD1 (5 bases). Trimming left V 1 base short and J 3 bases short, with 10 bases between. From germline, CDR1 is SGHVS and CDR2 FQNEAQ. This CDR3 region has 15 residues.

The chain recombines TRBV5-1 with TRBJ2-5; 9 bases agree with TRBD1. Trimming took 8 bases from V and 2 from J; bases not matched to a gene: 13. CDR1 and CDR2 from the germline V gene are SGHRS and YFSETQ. The CDR3 totals 16 residues. Written as DNA, the CDR3 is TGCGCCAGTAGGCCGGGACAGGGAATAGGTCAAGAGACCCAGTACTTC. Its protein product is CASRPGQGIGQETQYF.

V is TRBV7-2 and J is TRBJ1-2, with 8 bases aligning to TRBD1. CDR3 length equals 16 residues. V lost 6 bases and J lost 3; bases outside the gene matches: 12. Germline loops: CDR1 SGHTA, CDR2 FQGNSA. CDR3 DNA: TGTGCCAGCAGTCTGGCGCAGGGGGCACAATACTATGGCTACACCTTC. Protein product: CASSLAQGAQYYGYTF. Looking up the rest from reference TRBV7-2 and TRBJ1-2 gives the full variable domain: GAGVSQSPSNKVTEKGKDVELRCDPISGHTALYWYRQSLGQGLEFLIYFQGNSAPDKSGLPSDRFSAERTGGSVSTLTIQRTQQEDSAVYLCASSLAQGAQYYGYTFGSGTRLTVV.

The chain employs TRBV6-6 and TRBJ1-1, with 7 nucleotides matching TRBD1. The CDR3 sequence is 16 residues long. Germline assignment: CDR1 MNHNY and CDR2 SVGAGI (reference sequence). V shed 7 bases and J 0 bases; nucleotides not matched to a gene: 11. The CDR3 sequence: CASKDRTTEMNTEAFF. CDR3 coding DNA: TGTGCCAGCAAGGACAGGACAACAGAGATGAACACTGAAGCTTTCTTT.

The V gene is TRBV6-5, the J gene TRBJ1-5, with a possible D match to TRBD1 (6 bases). Germline lookup yields CDR1 MNHEY and CDR2 SVGAGI. V was shortened by 9 bases and J by 1 base, with 16 bases between the two germline ends. This CDR3 has 15 amino acids. CDR3 DNA sequence: TGTGCCAGTTGGCTATCCAGGGGAAGCAATCAGCCCCAGCATTTT. It is translated as CASWLSRGSNQPQHF.

The chain joins TRBV5-1 to TRBJ1-5; D is uncertain. The CDR3 spans 13 residues. V lost 0 bases and J lost 6, with 7 bases in between. Germline values: CDR1 SGHRS, CDR2 YFSETQ. CDR3 amino acids: CASSLASGQPQHF. DNA of the CDR3: TGCGCCAGCAGCTTGGCCTCGGGTCAGCCCCAGCATTTT.

The V and J genes are TRBV7-2 and TRBJ2-3; the match to TRBD2 covers 13 bases. Germline V gene data show CDR1 as SGHTA and CDR2 as FQGNSA. The V and J ends lost 5 bases and 7 bases, in that order; junction bases with no gene match: 9. The CDR3 runs to 16 residues. CDR3 sequence (DNA): TGTGCCAGCAGCGAATACGGACTAGCGGGGGTTAATACGCAGTATTTT. It codes for CASSEYGLAGVNTQYF.